The 26 T cell receptor beta chains below come from one sample, sequenced in a study of T cell changes during pregnancy in multiple sclerosis. Method: immunoSEQ multiplex PCR; TCRdb's copy keeps in-frame clones and lacks some. The sample records about 40,000 clones, roughly 94% being singletons. The sequences come from peripheral blood, collected in the third trimester of pregnancy. These receptors originate from a female donor with multiple sclerosis, enrolled in a pregnancy study.

The genes are TRBV19 and TRBJ2-2; TRBD1 aligns across 10 bases. J lost 3 bases, V lost 0 bases, and 10 bases had no gene match. This CDR3 contains 19 residues. Germline CDR1 LNHDA, CDR2 SQIVND (reference sequence). The DNA for the CDR3 is TGTGCCAGTAGTATAGAACCGGGACAGGGGTCAGGGCACACCGGGGAGCTGTTTTTT. This codes for CASSIEPGQGSGHTGELFF.

The chain joins TRBV27 to TRBJ1-1, with TRBD1 matching over 8 bases. J was trimmed by 8 bases and V by 8 bases; bases with no gene match: 7. This CDR3 spans 12 amino acids. The germline V gene encodes CDR1 MNHEY and CDR2 SMNVEV (reference sequence). In DNA form, the CDR3 reads TGTGCCAGCGGGAAACAGGGGGGCGAAGCTTTCTTT. Its translation is CASGKQGGEAFF.

The chain links TRBV30 to TRBJ1-1; 7 nucleotides line up with TRBD1. V shed 3 bases, J shed 10 bases, and the junction held 17 bases outside the gene matches. Germline V lookup: CDR1 GTSNPN, CDR2 SVGIG (reference sequence). This CDR3 has 15 residues. CDR3 loop: CAWRTSRQGVEGAFF. The DNA for the CDR3 is TGTGCCTGGAGGACGTCGAGACAGGGAGTGGAGGGAGCTTTCTTT.

This clone was found once. The chain is built from TRBV2 and TRBJ2-3; a possible D gene is TRBD1 (6 bases). The CDR3 spans 14 residues. The V end lost 7 bases, the J end lost 2 bases, and 13 bases lay between the germline ends. Germline V lookup: CDR1 SNHLY, CDR2 FYNNEI. CDR3: CASKEQGPTDTQYF. The DNA for the CDR3 is TGTGCCAGCAAAGAACAGGGACCCACAGATACGCAGTATTTT.

The CDR3 protein is CASSPSGVTDTQYF. In nucleotides, the CDR3 is TGTGCCAGCAGCCCTAGCGGGGTCACAGATACGCAGTATTTT. The chain uses TRBV7-3 and TRBJ2-3, with 9 bases identical to TRBD2. The J segment lost 2 bases and the V segment lost 5 bases, leaving 2 bases of the junction unmatched. Germline V gives CDR1 SGHTA, CDR2 FQGTGA. This CDR3 contains 14 residues.

The chain uses TRBV6-6 and TRBJ2-3; 8 bases line up with TRBD1. CDR3 length equals 14 residues. Germline values: CDR1 MNHNY, CDR2 SVGAGI (reference sequence). V lost 4 bases to trimming and J lost 2 bases; unmatched junction nucleotides: 2. CDR3 loop: CASSWTGITDTQYF. The DNA of the CDR3 is TGTGCCAGCAGTTGGACAGGGATCACAGATACGCAGTATTTT.

This chain connects TRBV5-6 to TRBJ2-3; the D is unclear. Germline assignment: CDR1 SGHDT and CDR2 YYEEEE. The CDR3 covers 15 residues. V was shortened by 5 bases and J by 0 bases, with 13 bases between the two germline ends. CDR3: CASRITETSTDTQYF. CDR3 DNA sequence: TGTGCCAGCAGGATTACCGAAACTAGCACAGATACGCAGTATTTT.

The rearrangement links TRBV25-1 to TRBJ2-1; perhaps TRBD2 as D (7 bases). V lost 7 bases to trimming and J lost 8 bases, with 18 bases between them. The germline CDR1 and CDR2 sequences are MGHDK and SYGVNS. The CDR3 spans 14 residues. In DNA form, the CDR3 reads TGTGCCAGCATTGGGGGGGGGCCGGGTGATGAGCAGTTCTTC. This sequence encodes CASIGGGPGDEQFF. Complete variable domain (other parts from reference TRBV25-1 and TRBJ2-1): EADIYQTPRYLVIGTGKKITLECSQTMGHDKMYWYQQDPGMELHLIHYSYGVNSTEKGDLSSESTVSRIRTEHFPLTLESARPSHTSQYLCASIGGGPGDEQFFGPGTRLTVL.

The chain employs TRBV7-2 and TRBJ1-2; D not certain. The CDR3 extends over 16 amino acids. The V and J ends lost 5 bases and 5 bases respectively, with 21 bases between them. Germline loops: CDR1 SGHTA, CDR2 FQGNSA. The CDR3 here is CASSPHPRGNAYGYTF. CDR3 DNA: TGTGCCAGCAGCCCGCACCCCCGGGGTAACGCGTATGGCTACACCTTC.

The CDR3 DNA sequence: TGTGCCATTAGCGGGACGGGTGAAAAACTGTTTTTT. Protein product: CAISGTGEKLFF. V is TRBV2 and J is TRBJ1-4; tentatively, D is TRBD1 (5 bases). The germline V gene has CDR1 SNHLY and CDR2 FYNNEI. The CDR3 extends over 12 amino acids. Trimming stripped 10 bases from V and 7 bases from J, with 13 bases between.

CDR3 loop: CASSQGSRAGDTGELFF. In DNA, the CDR3 is TGTGCCAGCAGCCAGGGGTCGAGGGCGGGAGACACCGGGGAGCTGTTTTTT. The chain is built from TRBV4-2 and TRBJ2-2; 7 bases fit TRBD2. The germline CDR1 and CDR2 sequences are LGHNA and YNFKEQ. V shed 3 bases, J shed 3 bases, and the junction held 10 bases outside the gene matches. The CDR3 has 17 residues.

The gene calls are TRBV28 and TRBJ2-7; 7 bases align to TRBD2. The CDR3 spans 15 residues. The V segment lost 6 bases and the J segment 6 bases; nucleotides outside the gene matches: 14. The germline V gene encodes CDR1 MDHEN and CDR2 SYDVKM. The CDR3 loop reads CASRRKAGSVREQYF. The CDR3 DNA sequence: TGTGCCAGCAGACGAAAAGCGGGATCGGTACGCGAGCAGTACTTC. The whole variable domain, remainder taken from reference TRBV28 and TRBJ2-7, is DVKVTQSSRYLVKRTGEKVFLECVQDMDHENMFWYRQDPGLGLRLIYFSYDVKMKEKGDIPEGYSVSREKKERFSLILESASTNQTSMYLCASRRKAGSVREQYFGPGTRLTVT.

The V and J genes are TRBV28 and TRBJ2-7; 9 bases match TRBD2. V lost 6 bases to trimming and J lost 6 bases; unmatched junction nucleotides: 6. The germline gives CDR1 MDHEN, CDR2 SYDVKM. The CDR3 is made up of 13 amino acids. This chain's CDR3 is CASSAGGPGEQYF. CDR3 DNA sequence: TGTGCCAGCAGCGCGGGAGGGCCGGGCGAGCAGTACTTC.

This chain uses TRBV19 with TRBJ2-1; 9 positions agree with TRBD1. J lost 8 bases, V lost 6 bases, and 8 bases had no gene match. The germline gives CDR1 LNHDA, CDR2 SQIVND (reference sequence). This CDR3 comprises 14 residues. CDR3 sequence reads: CASRKDRGRDEQFF. The CDR3 DNA reads as TGTGCCAGTAGGAAGGACAGGGGTAGAGATGAGCAGTTCTTC. The full variable domain, rest sourced from reference TRBV19 and TRBJ2-1, is DGGITQSPKYLFRKEGQNVTLSCEQNLNHDAMYWYRQDPGQGLRLIYYSQIVNDFQKGDIAEGYSVSREKKESFPLTVTSAQKNPTAFYLCASRKDRGRDEQFFGPGTRLTVL.

For this clone: Other nucleotide sequences from this sample produce the same CDR3. The chain combines TRBV10-3 with TRBJ1-2; TRBD1 matches 8 bases. Germline loops: CDR1 ENHRY, CDR2 SYGVKD. The CDR3 spans 13 residues. After removal of 4 bases from V and 2 bases from J, the junction contained 0 bases not matched to a gene. As DNA, the CDR3 is TGTGCCATCAGTGGACAGGGGAACTATGGCTACACCTTC. It is translated as CAISGQGNYGYTF.

The V and J genes are TRBV25-1 and TRBJ2-1, with 9 bases that match TRBD2. CDR1 and CDR2 (germline): MGHDK, SYGVNS. V shed 5 bases, J shed 0 bases, and the junction held 5 bases outside the gene matches. CDR3 length: 16 residues. CDR3: CASSWATSGSYNEQFF. In DNA form, the CDR3 reads TGTGCCAGCAGTTGGGCGACTAGCGGCTCCTACAATGAGCAGTTCTTC.

This chain uses TRBV5-6 with TRBJ1-5; D is unresolved. The CDR3 has 19 residues. Germline CDR1 and CDR2: SGHDT and YYEEEE. V shed 3 bases and J shed 4 bases, with 26 bases lying between them. CDR3 sequence (DNA): TGTGCCAGCAGCTCGTTGACACCTGGGTTAGGAGGCCCGAATCAGCCCCAGCATTTT. Protein product: CASSSLTPGLGGPNQPQHF.

V usage is TRBV18 and J usage is TRBJ1-5; D is unresolved. This CDR3 has 15 residues. The germline V gene has CDR1 KGHSH and CDR2 LQKENI. V lost 6 bases, J lost 0 bases, and 12 bases lay in between. CDR3 bases: TGTGCCAGCTCCCCGGGGTGGGCTAGCAATCAGCCCCAGCATTTT. Translation: CASSPGWASNQPQHF.

The genes are TRBV6-1 and TRBJ2-6; 8 positions match TRBD1. The V and J ends lost 4 bases and 2 bases, in that order; junction bases with no gene match: 1. There are 15 residues in the CDR3. From germline, CDR1 is MNHNS and CDR2 SASEGT. The CDR3 is CASSATGAGANVLTF. The CDR3 bases are TGTGCCAGCAGTGCGACAGGGGCTGGGGCCAACGTCCTGACTTTC.

This sequence joins TRBV7-8 and TRBJ2-2; possible D gene TRBD1, 6 bases. Trimming took 5 bases from V and 6 from J, leaving 10 bases between them. CDR3 length equals 13 residues. The germline V gene encodes CDR1 SGHVS and CDR2 FQNEAQ. The CDR3 spells CASSPRTAGELFF. The CDR3, as DNA: TGTGCCAGCAGCCCTCGGACAGCCGGGGAGCTGTTTTTT.

V is TRBV4-3 and J is TRBJ2-7; weak D call: TRBD1 (5 bases). Germline loops: CDR1 LGHNA, CDR2 YSLEER. The CDR3 extends over 14 amino acids. The ends were cut back, 3 bases at V and 0 bases at J, with 9 bases in the middle. CDR3 nucleotide sequence: TGCGCCAGCAGCCAGGAACAGGTCTCCTACGAGCAGTACTTC. This translates into CASSQEQVSYEQYF.

The CDR3 DNA reads as TGCAGCGTTTCAGTAGACATGAACACTGAAGCTTTCTTT. Translated, it gives CSVSVDMNTEAFF. The V and J genes are TRBV29-1 and TRBJ1-1; no clear D. The CDR3 has 13 amino acids. V was trimmed by 5 bases and J by 0 bases, leaving 10 bases between them. The germline V gene encodes CDR1 SQVTM and CDR2 ANQGSEA. Filled out from reference TRBV29-1 and TRBJ1-1, the complete variable domain reads SAVISQKPSRDICQRGTSLTIQCQVDSQVTMMFWYRQQPGQSLTLIATANQGSEATYESGFVIDKFPISRPNLTFSTLTVSNMSPEDSSIYLCSVSVDMNTEAFFGQGTRLTVV.

This sequence joins TRBV5-4 and TRBJ2-1; TRBD2 aligns across 8 bases. The CDR3 sequence is 17 residues long. The germline V gene encodes CDR1 SGHNT and CDR2 YYREEE (reference sequence). V lost 4 bases, J lost 7 bases, and 16 bases stayed unmatched. CDR3 region: CASSPWGGGGSFNEQFF. DNA of the CDR3: TGTGCCAGCAGCCCCTGGGGGGGCGGGGGGTCGTTTAATGAGCAGTTCTTC.

This chain connects TRBV5-1 to TRBJ2-2, with TRBD2 as a possible D gene (6 bases). The CDR3 is 16 amino acids. The V gene's germline CDR1 is SGHRS and CDR2 YFSETQ. V dropped 0 bases and J dropped 1 base, with 10 bases sitting between them. The CDR3, as DNA: TGCGCCAGCAGCTTGGTTCGGGACTGGAACACCGGGGAGCTGTTTTTT. This translates into CASSLVRDWNTGELFF.

The rearrangement uses TRBV21-1 and TRBJ2-5; the table's D call, TRBD1, has no DNA check behind it. TRBV21-1 is listed as a pseudogene. The CDR3 length is 20 residues. CDR3 amino acids: CASSKTYGGVRGKIQETQYF. The CDR3 DNA sequence: TGTGCCAGCAGCAAAACGTATGGCGGAGTCAGGGGAAAGATCCAAGAGACCCAGTACTTC.

V gene TRBV5-4 combines with J gene TRBJ2-5; possible D gene TRBD2, 6 bases. Per the germline V gene, CDR1 is SGHNT and CDR2 is YYREEE (reference sequence). This CDR3 comprises 14 residues. Trimming took 4 bases from V and 2 from J, leaving 12 bases between them. The chain's CDR3 is CASSIIREQETQYF. In DNA, the CDR3 is TGTGCCAGCAGCATTATCCGGGAGCAAGAGACCCAGTACTTC.